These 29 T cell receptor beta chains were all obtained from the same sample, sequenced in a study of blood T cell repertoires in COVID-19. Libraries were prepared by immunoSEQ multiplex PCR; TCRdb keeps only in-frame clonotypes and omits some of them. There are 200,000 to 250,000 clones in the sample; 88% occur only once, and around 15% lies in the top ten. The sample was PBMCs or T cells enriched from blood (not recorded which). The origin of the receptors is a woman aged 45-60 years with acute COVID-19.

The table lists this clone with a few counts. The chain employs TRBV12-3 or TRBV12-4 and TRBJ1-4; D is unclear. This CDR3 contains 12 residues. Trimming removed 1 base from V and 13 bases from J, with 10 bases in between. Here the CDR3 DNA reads TGTGCCAGCAGTTTAGGGTCGTATAGACTGTTTTTT. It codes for CASSLGSYRLFF.

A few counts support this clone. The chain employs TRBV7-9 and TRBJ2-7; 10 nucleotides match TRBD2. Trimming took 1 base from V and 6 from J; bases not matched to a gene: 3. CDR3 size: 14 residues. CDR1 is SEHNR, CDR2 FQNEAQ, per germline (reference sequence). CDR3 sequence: CASSLDLAGVEQYF. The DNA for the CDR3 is TGTGCCAGCAGCTTAGACCTAGCGGGAGTCGAGCAGTACTTC.

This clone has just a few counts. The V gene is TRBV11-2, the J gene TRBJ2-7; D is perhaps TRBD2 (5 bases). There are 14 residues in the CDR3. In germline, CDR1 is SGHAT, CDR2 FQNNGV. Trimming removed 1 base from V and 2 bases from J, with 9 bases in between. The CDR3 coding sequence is TGTGCCAGCAGCTTAGGGACTCTTACCTACGAGCAGTACTTC. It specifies CASSLGTLTYEQYF.

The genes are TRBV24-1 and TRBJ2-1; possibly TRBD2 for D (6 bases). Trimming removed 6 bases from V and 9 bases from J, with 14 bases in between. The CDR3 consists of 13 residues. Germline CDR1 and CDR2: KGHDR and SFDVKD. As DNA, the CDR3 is TGTGCCACCAGTAGACTAGTCGGGTCTGAGCAGTTCTTC. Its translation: CATSRLVGSEQFF.

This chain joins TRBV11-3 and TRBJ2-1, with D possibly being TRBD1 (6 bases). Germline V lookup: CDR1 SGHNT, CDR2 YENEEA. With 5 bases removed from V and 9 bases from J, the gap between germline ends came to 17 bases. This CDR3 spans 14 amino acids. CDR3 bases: TGTGCCAGCAGCGAACGAGGGGGATCAGGTGAGCAGTTCTTC. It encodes CASSERGGSGEQFF.

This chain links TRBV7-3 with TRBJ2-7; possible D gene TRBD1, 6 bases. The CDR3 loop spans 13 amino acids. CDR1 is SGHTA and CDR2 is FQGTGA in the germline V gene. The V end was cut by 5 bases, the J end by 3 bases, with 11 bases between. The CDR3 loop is CASSQTGFYEQYF. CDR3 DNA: TGTGCCAGCAGCCAAACAGGGTTCTACGAGCAGTACTTC.

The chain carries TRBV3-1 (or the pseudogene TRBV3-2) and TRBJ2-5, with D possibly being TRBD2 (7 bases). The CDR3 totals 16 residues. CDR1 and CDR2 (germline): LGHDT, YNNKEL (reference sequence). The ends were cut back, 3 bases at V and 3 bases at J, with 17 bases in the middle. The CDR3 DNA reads TGTGCCAGCAGCCACTTCACAGGGAGGGGTGAAGAGACCCAGTACTTC. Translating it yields CASSHFTGRGEETQYF.

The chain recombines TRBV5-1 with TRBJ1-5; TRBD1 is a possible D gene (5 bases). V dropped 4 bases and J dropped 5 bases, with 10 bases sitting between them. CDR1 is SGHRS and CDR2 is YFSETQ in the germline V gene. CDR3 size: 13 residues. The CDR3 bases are TGCGCCAGCAGCGTACAGGTTGATCAGCCCCAGCATTTT. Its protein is CASSVQVDQPQHF.

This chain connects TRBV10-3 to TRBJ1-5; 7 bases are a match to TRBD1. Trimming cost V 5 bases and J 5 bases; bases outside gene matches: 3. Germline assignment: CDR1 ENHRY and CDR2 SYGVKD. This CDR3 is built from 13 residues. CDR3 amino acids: CAISRDSYQPQHF. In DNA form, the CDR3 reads TGTGCCATCAGTAGGGACAGCTATCAGCCCCAGCATTTT.

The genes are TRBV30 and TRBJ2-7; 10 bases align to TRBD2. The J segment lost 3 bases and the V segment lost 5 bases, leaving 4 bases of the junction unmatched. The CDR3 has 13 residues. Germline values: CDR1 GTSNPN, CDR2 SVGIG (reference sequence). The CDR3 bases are TGTGCCTGGGGAGGACTAGCGGTCTACGAGCAGTACTTC. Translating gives CAWGGLAVYEQYF.

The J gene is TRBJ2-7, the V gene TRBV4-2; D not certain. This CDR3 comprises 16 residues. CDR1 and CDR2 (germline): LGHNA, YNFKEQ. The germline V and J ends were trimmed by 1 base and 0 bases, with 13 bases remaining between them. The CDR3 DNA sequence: TGTGCCAGCAGCCAAGGTTGGTTGGAGAGCTCCTACGAGCAGTACTTC. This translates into CASSQGWLESSYEQYF.

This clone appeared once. In nucleotides, the CDR3 is TGTGCCAGTAGTTCCTTCGGGACTGGGAACACTGAAGCTTTCTTT. It translates to CASSSFGTGNTEAFF. The chain uses TRBV19 and TRBJ1-1; TRBD1 is a possible D gene (5 bases). The V gene lost 5 bases and the J gene lost 1 base, with 14 bases spanning the gap. The length of the CDR3 is 15 residues. Germline values: CDR1 LNHDA, CDR2 SQIVND (reference sequence).

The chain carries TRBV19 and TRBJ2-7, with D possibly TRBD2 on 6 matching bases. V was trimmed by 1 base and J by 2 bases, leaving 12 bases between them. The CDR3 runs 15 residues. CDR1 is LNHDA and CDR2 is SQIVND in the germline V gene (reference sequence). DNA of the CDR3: TGTGCCAGTAGTATAGGAGGAGGCGGGACCTACGAGCAGTACTTC. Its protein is CASSIGGGGTYEQYF. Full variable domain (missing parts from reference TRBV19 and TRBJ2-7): DGGITQSPKYLFRKEGQNVTLSCEQNLNHDAMYWYRQDPGQGLRLIYYSQIVNDFQKGDIAEGYSVSREKKESFPLTVTSAQKNPTAFYLCASSIGGGGTYEQYFGPGTRLTVT.

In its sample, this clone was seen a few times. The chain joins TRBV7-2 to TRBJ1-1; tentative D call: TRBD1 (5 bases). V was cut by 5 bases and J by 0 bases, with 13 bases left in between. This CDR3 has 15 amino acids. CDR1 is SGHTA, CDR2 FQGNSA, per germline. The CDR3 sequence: CASSPGGGVNTEAFF. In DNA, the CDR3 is TGTGCCAGCAGCCCCGGCGGGGGGGTGAACACTGAAGCTTTCTTT.

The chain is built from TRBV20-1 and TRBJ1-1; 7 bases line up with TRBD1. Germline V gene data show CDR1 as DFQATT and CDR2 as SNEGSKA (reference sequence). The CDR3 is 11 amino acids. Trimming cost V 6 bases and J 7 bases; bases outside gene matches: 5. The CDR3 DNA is TGCAGTGCCAGGGGGGTCAGTGAAGCTTTCTTT. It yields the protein CSARGVSEAFF.

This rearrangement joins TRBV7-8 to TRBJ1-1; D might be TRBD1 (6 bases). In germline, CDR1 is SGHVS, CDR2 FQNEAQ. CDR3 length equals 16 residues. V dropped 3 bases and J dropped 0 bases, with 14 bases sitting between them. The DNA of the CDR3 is TGTGCCAGCAGCTTTGTAGGGGGAGGGGTGAACACTGAAGCTTTCTTT. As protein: CASSFVGGGVNTEAFF.

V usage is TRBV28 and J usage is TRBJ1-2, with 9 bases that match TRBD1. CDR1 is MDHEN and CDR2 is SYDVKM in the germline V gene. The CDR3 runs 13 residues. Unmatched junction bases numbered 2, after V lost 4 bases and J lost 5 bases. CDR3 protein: CASSSGQGYGYTF. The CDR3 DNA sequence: TGTGCCAGCAGTTCCGGACAGGGGTATGGCTACACCTTC.

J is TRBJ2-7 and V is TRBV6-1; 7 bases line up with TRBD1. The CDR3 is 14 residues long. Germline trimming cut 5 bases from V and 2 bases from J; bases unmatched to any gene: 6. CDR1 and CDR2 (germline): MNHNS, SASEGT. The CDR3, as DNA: TGTGCCAGCAGTCAAAAGACAGGGACCTACGAGCAGTACTTC. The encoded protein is CASSQKTGTYEQYF.

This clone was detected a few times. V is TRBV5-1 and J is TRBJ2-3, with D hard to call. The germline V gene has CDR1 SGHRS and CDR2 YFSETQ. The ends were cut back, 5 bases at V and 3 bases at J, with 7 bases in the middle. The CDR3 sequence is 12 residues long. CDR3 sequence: CASSFNTDTQYF. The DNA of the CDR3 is TGCGCCAGCAGTTTTAATACAGATACGCAGTATTTT.

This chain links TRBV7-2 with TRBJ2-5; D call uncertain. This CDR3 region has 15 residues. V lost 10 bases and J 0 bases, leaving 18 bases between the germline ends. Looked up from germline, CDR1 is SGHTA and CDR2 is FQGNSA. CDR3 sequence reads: CATAKTYLYQETQYF. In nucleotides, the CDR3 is TGTGCCACGGCTAAGACATATTTGTACCAAGAGACCCAGTACTTC.

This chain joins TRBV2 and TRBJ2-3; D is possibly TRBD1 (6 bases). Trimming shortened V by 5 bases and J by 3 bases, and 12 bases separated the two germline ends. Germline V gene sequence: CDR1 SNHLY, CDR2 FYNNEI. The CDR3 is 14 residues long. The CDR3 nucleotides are TGTGCCAGCAGTAATACAGGGCGAACAGATACGCAGTATTTT. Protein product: CASSNTGRTDTQYF.

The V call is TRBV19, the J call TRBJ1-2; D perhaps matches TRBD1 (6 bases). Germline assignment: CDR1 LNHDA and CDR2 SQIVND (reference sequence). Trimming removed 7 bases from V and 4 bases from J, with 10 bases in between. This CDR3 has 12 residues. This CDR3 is CASKDRTYGYTF. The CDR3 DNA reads TGTGCCAGTAAGGACAGAACCTATGGCTACACCTTC.

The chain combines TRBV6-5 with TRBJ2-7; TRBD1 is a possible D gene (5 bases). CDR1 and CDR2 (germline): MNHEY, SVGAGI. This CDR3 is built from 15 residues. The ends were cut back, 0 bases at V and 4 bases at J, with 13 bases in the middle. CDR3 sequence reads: CASSYSPGSIYEQYF. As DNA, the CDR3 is TGTGCCAGCAGTTACTCGCCAGGGTCTATATACGAGCAGTACTTC.

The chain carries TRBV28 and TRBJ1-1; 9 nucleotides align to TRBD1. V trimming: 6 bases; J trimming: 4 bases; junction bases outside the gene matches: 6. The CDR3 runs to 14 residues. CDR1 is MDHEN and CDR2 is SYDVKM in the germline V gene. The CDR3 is CASSPMTGGTEAFF. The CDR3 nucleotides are TGTGCCAGCAGCCCTATGACAGGGGGCACTGAAGCTTTCTTT.

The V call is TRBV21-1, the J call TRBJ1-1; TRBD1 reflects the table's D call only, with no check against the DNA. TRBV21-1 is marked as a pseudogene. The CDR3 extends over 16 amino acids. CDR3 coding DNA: TGTGCCAGCAGCAAAGGCGTTCCCAGGGTTAACACTGAAGCTTTCTTT. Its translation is CASSKGVPRVNTEAFF.

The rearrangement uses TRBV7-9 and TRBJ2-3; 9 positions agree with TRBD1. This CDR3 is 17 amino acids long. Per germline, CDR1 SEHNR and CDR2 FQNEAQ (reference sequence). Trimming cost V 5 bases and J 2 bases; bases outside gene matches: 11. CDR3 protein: CASSSRRTGVNTDTQYF. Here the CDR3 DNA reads TGTGCCAGCAGCAGCAGACGGACAGGGGTCAACACAGATACGCAGTATTTT.

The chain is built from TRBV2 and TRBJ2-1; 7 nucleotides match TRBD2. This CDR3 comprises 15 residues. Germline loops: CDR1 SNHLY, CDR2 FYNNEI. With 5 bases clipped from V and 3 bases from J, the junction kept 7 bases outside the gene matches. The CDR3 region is CASSQTSWYYNEQFF. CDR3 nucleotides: TGTGCCAGCAGTCAGACTAGCTGGTACTACAATGAGCAGTTCTTC.

As DNA, the CDR3 is TGTGCCAGCAGCCCGAGACAGGGAATTTCCTACGAGCAGTACTTC. Residues: CASSPRQGISYEQYF. The chain couples TRBV7-9 to TRBJ2-7; 7 bases fit TRBD1. Germline V CDR1 and CDR2: SEHNR, FQNEAQ (reference sequence). The CDR3 consists of 15 residues. The ends lost 5 bases at V and 1 base at J; junction bases unmatched: 8.

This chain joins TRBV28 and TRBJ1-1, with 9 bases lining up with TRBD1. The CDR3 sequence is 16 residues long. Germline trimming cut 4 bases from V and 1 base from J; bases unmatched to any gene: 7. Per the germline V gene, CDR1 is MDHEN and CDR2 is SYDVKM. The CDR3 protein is CASSSNRGRENTEAFF. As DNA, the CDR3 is TGTGCCAGCAGTTCTAACAGGGGGCGGGAGAACACTGAAGCTTTCTTT.